This T cell receptor (beta chain) was captured in a study of siplizumab effects on memory and regulatory T cells. Study-level points and caveats: A minor share of alloreactive clones matched unstimulated subsets.

The table came from immunoSEQ multiplex PCR; TCRdb's copy has only in-frame clones and leaves some out. The table lists over 80,000 clones, just under 95% of them singletons. As concerns this clone: The antigen is unknown.

Material for sequencing was non-Treg CD4+ T cells sorted from blood. This sequence originates from a human donor in good health.

This CDR3 is CASTLGYVRDGHTEAFF. The CDR3 DNA reads TGTGCCAGCACCCTTGGTTATGTCCGGGACGGGCACACTGAAGCTTTCTTT. This chain uses TRBV7-9 with TRBJ1-1, with D maybe TRBD1 (5 bases). V dropped 7 bases and J dropped 3 bases, with 24 bases sitting between them. The CDR3 runs 17 residues. Germline CDR1 reads SEHNR; CDR2 reads FQNEAQ (reference sequence).